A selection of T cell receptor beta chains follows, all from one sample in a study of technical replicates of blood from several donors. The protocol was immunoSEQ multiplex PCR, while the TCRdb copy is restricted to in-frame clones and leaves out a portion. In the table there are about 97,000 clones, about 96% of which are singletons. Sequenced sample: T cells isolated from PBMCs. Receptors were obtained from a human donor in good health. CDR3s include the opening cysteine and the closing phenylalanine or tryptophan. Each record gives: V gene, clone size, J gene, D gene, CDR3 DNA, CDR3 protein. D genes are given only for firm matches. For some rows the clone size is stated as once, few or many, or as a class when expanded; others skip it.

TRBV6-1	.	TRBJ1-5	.	TGTGCCAGCACTGAAAGGTGGCAGGCCATAAATCAGCCCCAGCATTTT	CASTERWQAINQPQHF
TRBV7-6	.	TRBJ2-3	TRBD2	TGTGCCAGCAGCTGGAGGACTAGCGGGATGTTTGGTACGCAGTATTTT	CASSWRTSGMFGTQYF
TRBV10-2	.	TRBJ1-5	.	TGCGCCAGCGCGGCGGCCGCGGGTCAGCCCCAGCATTTT	CASAAAAGQPQHF
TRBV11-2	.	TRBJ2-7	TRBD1	TGTGCCAGCAGCTTAGAAGGGACAGGGGGCTCCTACGAGCAGTACTTC	CASSLEGTGGSYEQYF
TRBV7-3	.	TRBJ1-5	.	TGTGCCAGCAGCCCCCAGGGTGGGCAGCCCCAGCATTTT	CASSPQGGQPQHF
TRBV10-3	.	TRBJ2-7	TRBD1	TGTGCCATCACCTATGGACAGGGGACCTACGAGCAGTACTTC	CAITYGQGTYEQYF
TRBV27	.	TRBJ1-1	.	TGTGCCAGCAGTAGCTTCACTGAAGCTTTCTTT	CASSSFTEAFF
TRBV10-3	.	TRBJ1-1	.	TGTGCCATCAGTACAGGGACTGAAGCTTTCTTT	CAISTGTEAFF
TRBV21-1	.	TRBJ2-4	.	TGTGCCAGCAGCCCTCAGACAGGGATCGGCATTCAGTACTTC	CASSPQTGIGIQYF
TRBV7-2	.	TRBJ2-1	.	TGTGCCAGCAGCGTAGCAACGAGGGCGGCCTTAATATACAATGAGCAGTTCTTC	CASSVATRAALIYNEQFF
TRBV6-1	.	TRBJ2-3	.	TGTGCCAGCTTTTTCAGGCCGAACACAGATACGCAGTATTTT	CASFFRPNTDTQYF
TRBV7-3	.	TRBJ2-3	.	TGTGCCAGCAGCTTAAGCTTGGCTAGCACAGATACGCAGTATTTT	CASSLSLASTDTQYF
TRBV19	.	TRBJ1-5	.	TGTGCCAGTAGCCTACCAGGGCATCAGCCCCAGCATTTT	CASSLPGHQPQHF
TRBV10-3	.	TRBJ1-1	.	TGTGCCATCAGTGAAGGGGCGAACACTGAAGCTTTCTTT	CAISEGANTEAFF
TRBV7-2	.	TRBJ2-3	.	TGTGCCAGCAGCTCCGCGCGGACAGATACGCAGTATTTT	CASSSARTDTQYF
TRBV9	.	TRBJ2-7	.	TGTGCCAGCAGCGTAGGGGGCAGTTCCTACGAGCAGTACTTC	CASSVGGSSYEQYF
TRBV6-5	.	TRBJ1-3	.	TGTGCCAGCAGTACTCCAGGGCGGAACACCATATATTTT	CASSTPGRNTIYF
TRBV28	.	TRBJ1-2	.	TGTGCCAGCAGTCCGTTTGATGAGGGACTCTATGGCTACACCTTC	CASSPFDEGLYGYTF
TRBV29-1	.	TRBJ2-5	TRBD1	TGCAGCGTTGAAAGGTTGGACAGGGGGGAAGAGACCCAGTACTTC	CSVERLDRGEETQYF
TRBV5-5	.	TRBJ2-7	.	TGTGCCAGCAGCTTCTTGCACTACCTATACGAGCAGTACTTC	CASSFLHYLYEQYF
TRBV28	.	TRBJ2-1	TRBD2	TGTGCCAGCAAGAAGGGACTAGCGGGCTCTGAGCAGTTCTTC	CASKKGLAGSEQFF
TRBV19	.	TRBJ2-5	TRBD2	TGTGCCAGTAGTATTAGCGGGATAGGGGGAGAGACCCAGTACTTC	CASSISGIGGETQYF
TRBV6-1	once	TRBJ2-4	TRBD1	TGTGCCAGCAGAAACCTCGGGACAGCGAACATTCAGTACTTC	CASRNLGTANIQYF
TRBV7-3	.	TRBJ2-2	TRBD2	TGTGCCAGCAGCTTAGATGGGACTAGCGGAATTACCGGGGAGCTGTTTTTT	CASSLDGTSGITGELFF
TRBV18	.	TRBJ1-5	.	TGTGCCAGCTCACCATACACAGGGACACAGCCCCAGCATTTT	CASSPYTGTQPQHF
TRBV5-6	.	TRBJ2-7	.	TGTGCCAGCAGCTTAAACGACCGGGACACCTCCTACGAGCAGTACTTC	CASSLNDRDTSYEQYF
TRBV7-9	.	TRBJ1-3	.	TGTGCCAGCAGCTTAGGTGGCACTGGAAACACCATATATTTT	CASSLGGTGNTIYF
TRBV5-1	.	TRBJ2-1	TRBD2	TGCGCCAGCAGCTTGGACCCGGGACTAGCGGGAGAAGGGCAGTTCTTC	CASSLDPGLAGEGQFF
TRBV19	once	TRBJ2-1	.	TGTGCCAGTAGTTCCGGGTTTTCCTACAATGAGCAGTTCTTC	CASSSGFSYNEQFF
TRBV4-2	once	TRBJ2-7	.	TGTGCCAGCAGCCAAGAGTACCCCGAGCGGGTATACGAGCAGTACTTC	CASSQEYPERVYEQYF
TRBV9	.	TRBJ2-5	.	TGTGCCAGCAGCGTAACCGGGGAGATCCAAGAGACCCAGTACTTC	CASSVTGEIQETQYF
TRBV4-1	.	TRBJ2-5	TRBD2	TGCGCCAGCAGCCAAATAGGACTAGTTACCGAGACCCAGTACTTC	CASSQIGLVTETQYF
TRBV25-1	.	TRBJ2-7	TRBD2	TGTGCCAGCAGTAGGGGACTATGGCAGTACTTC	CASSRGLWQYF
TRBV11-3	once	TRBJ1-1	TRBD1	TGTGCCAGCAGCTACGGGACAGTAGGAACTGAAGCTTTCTTT	CASSYGTVGTEAFF
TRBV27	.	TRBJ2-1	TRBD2	TGTGCCAGCAGTTCAATACTAGCGGGAGGGCCCAATGAGCAGTTCTTC	CASSSILAGGPNEQFF
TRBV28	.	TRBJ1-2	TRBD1	TGTGCCAGCAGTAAATACCTGAGGACAGGGAAGGAATATGGCTACACCTTC	CASSKYLRTGKEYGYTF
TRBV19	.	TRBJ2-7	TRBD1	TGTGCCAGTAGTGAGGACAGGGCCCTCGAGCAGTACTTC	CASSEDRALEQYF
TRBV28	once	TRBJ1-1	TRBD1	TGTGCCACCTATTTTTACCGGGGACAGGCTAGTGAAGCTTTCTTT	CATYFYRGQASEAFF
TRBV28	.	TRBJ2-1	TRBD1	TGTGCCAGCAGTTCAAGGGACAGAAACTCTGAGCAGTTCTTC	CASSSRDRNSEQFF
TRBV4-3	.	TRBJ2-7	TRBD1	TGCGCCAGCAGCCGAGGACAGGGGGCATACGAGCAGTACTTC	CASSRGQGAYEQYF
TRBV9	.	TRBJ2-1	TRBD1	TGTGCCAGCAGCCCTACGGGACAGGTAACAATTGAGCAGTTCTTC	CASSPTGQVTIEQFF
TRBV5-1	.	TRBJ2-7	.	TGCGCCAGCAGCTTGGCCGGACAGCTCTACGAGCAGTACTTC	CASSLAGQLYEQYF
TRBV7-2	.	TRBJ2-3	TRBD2	TGTGCCAGCAGCTTAGGGTTAGCGGGGGGAAGCACAGATACGCAGTATTTT	CASSLGLAGGSTDTQYF
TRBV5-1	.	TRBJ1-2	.	TGCGCCAGCAGCTTGGTCCCTACGAGGAGGGATGGCTACACCTTC	CASSLVPTRRDGYTF
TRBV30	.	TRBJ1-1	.	TGTGCCTGGGGAGAAAGGACATTTGAAGCTTTCTTT	CAWGERTFEAFF
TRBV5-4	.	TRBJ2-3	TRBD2	TGTGCCAGCAGTTACACTAGCGGGAGTACAGATACGCAGTATTTT	CASSYTSGSTDTQYF
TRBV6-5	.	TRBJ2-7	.	TGTGCCAGCAGTTACTCTAGGCGCGGCGACGAGCAGTACTTC	CASSYSRRGDEQYF
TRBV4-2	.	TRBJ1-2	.	TGTGCCAGCAGCCGCCTCGAGACGGGGAACTATGGCTACACCTTC	CASSRLETGNYGYTF
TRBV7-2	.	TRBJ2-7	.	TGTGCCAGCAGGCCCGACAAAGACTACGAGCAGTACTTC	CASRPDKDYEQYF
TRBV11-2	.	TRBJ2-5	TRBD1	TGTGCCAGCAGCTCAGGACAGGGGGCCGTGGAGACCCAGTACTTC	CASSSGQGAVETQYF
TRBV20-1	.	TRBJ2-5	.	TGCAGTGCCCAGGACCAAGAGACCCAGTACTTC	CSAQDQETQYF
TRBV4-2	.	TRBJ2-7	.	TGTGCCAGCAGCCAAGATCTCGGAGGGGCCCCCTACGAGCAGTACTTC	CASSQDLGGAPYEQYF
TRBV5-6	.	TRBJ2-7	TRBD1	TGTGCCAGCAGCTTTACCGGGACAGAACTACAGTACTTC	CASSFTGTELQYF
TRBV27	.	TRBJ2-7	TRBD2	TGTGCCACTAGTATAACCAGCGGGGGCTCCTACGAGCAGTACTTC	CATSITSGGSYEQYF